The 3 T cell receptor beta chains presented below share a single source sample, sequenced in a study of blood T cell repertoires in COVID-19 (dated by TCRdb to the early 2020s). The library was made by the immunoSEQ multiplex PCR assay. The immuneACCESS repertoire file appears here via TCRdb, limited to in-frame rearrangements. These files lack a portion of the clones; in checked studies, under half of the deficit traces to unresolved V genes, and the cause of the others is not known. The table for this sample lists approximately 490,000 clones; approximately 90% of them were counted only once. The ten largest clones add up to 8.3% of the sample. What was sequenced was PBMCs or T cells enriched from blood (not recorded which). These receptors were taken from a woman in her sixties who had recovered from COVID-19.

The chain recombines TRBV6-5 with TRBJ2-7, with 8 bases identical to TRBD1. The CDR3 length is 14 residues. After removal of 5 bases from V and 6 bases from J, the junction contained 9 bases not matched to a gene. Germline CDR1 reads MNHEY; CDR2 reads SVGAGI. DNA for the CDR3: TGTGCCAGCAGTCCTAGGACAGGGCTCTCCGAGCAGTACGTC. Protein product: CASSPRTGLSEQYV.

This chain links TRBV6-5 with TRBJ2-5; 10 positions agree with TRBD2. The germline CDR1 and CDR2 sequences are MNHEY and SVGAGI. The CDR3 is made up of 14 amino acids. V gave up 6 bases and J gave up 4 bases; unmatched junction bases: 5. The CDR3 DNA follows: TGTGCCAGCAGAACTAGCGGGGTAGGAGAGACCCAGTACTTC. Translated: CASRTSGVGETQYF.

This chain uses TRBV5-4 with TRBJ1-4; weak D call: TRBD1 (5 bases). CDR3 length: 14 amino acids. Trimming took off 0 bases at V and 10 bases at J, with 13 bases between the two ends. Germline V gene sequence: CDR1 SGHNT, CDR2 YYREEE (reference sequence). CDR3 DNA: TGTGCCAGCAGCTTGGAAGGAGCGGGGGGAAAACTGTTTTTT. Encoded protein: CASSLEGAGGKLFF.